A selection of T cell receptor beta chains follows, all from one sample in a study of cytomegalovirus exposure and HLA in healthy donors. Clones were sequenced by immunoSEQ multiplex PCR, and TCRdb holds only the in-frame ones, with some missing. This sample has about 110,000 clones, with 15% found just once. The sequencing input was PBMCs. All receptors come from a woman between 18 and 30 years old in good health and CMV-seronegative. Both conserved end residues are part of each CDR3. D genes are given only for firm matches. Some rows mark clone size as missing; the rest say once, few, many or name a class of expanded clone.

d_call	clone_size	v_call	j_call	cdr3_aa	cdr3_nt
NA	few	TRBV18	TRBJ2-7	CASSLSYEQYF	TGTGCCAGCTCCCTTTCCTACGAGCAGTACTTC
TRBD1	few	TRBV9	TRBJ1-2	CASSPFASGGRGYGYTF	TGTGCCAGCAGCCCCTTTGCCTCAGGGGGGCGAGGCTATGGCTACACCTTC
TRBD1	few	TRBV6-5	TRBJ2-5	CASRRQGPETQYF	TGTGCCAGCAGGCGACAGGGTCCGGAGACCCAGTACTTC
NA	NA	TRBV28	TRBJ1-3	CASSLARGGAHTIYF	TGTGCCAGCAGTTTAGCCCGCGGGGGGGCCCACACCATATATTTT
NA	few	TRBV28	TRBJ2-7	CASSFWNRDEQYF	TGTGCCAGCAGTTTCTGGAATCGGGACGAGCAGTACTTC
TRBD1	NA	TRBV18	TRBJ1-1	CASSPEGTGEAFF	TGTGCCAGCTCACCGGAGGGGACAGGGGAAGCTTTCTTT
TRBD1	NA	TRBV29-1	TRBJ2-7	CSVDTIGGSEQYF	TGCAGCGTTGATACTATAGGGGGCAGCGAGCAGTACTTC
TRBD2	few	TRBV4-2	TRBJ2-5	CASSPTGRASGVGETQYF	TGTGCCAGCAGCCCCACGGGTCGGGCTAGCGGGGTAGGAGAGACCCAGTACTTC
TRBD1	many	TRBV10-3	TRBJ2-1	CAIRAGQGEVGEQFF	TGTGCCATCAGGGCCGGACAGGGAGAGGTGGGTGAGCAGTTCTTC
NA	few	TRBV6-5	TRBJ2-5	CASTSSRETQYF	TGTGCCAGCACTAGTTCACGAGAGACCCAGTACTTC
NA	few	TRBV19	TRBJ1-1	CASSTDRWLNTEAFF	TGTGCCAGTAGTACTGACAGGTGGTTGAACACTGAAGCTTTCTTT
NA	few	TRBV4-1	TRBJ1-5	CASSQATQGRQPQHF	TGCGCCAGCAGCCAAGCAACTCAGGGTCGCCAGCCCCAGCATTTT
NA	few	TRBV4-2	TRBJ1-1	CASTSLGGNTEAFF	TGTGCCAGCACTTCTCTCGGGGGGAACACTGAAGCTTTCTTT
NA	few	TRBV30	TRBJ1-1	CAWSGGGTEAFF	TGTGCCTGGAGTGGGGGGGGCACTGAAGCTTTCTTT
TRBD1	few	TRBV6-1	TRBJ1-5	CASSEGQGPQPQHF	TGTGCCAGCAGTGAAGGACAGGGACCTCAGCCCCAGCATTTT
NA	few	TRBV9	TRBJ2-2	CASSVGSASTGELFF	TGTGCCAGCAGCGTAGGCTCAGCTAGCACCGGGGAGCTGTTTTTT
NA	NA	TRBV25-1	TRBJ2-5	CASSEYRSAGMGETQYF	TGTGCCAGCAGTGAATATCGGTCGGCCGGGATGGGGGAGACCCAGTACTTC
NA	few	TRBV5-1	TRBJ2-5	CASSFNKLAEETQYF	TGCGCCAGCAGCTTCAATAAGTTAGCGGAAGAGACCCAGTACTTC
TRBD1	few	TRBV4-1	TRBJ2-7	CASSQSRDRVYEQYF	TGCGCCAGCAGCCAAAGCCGAGACAGGGTGTACGAGCAGTACTTC
TRBD2	NA	TRBV11-2	TRBJ2-1	CASSLVGGAYNEQFF	TGTGCCAGCAGCTTAGTCGGGGGGGCTTACAATGAGCAGTTCTTC